The rows below give T cell receptor beta chains drawn from one sample of a study of OX40 agonist ivuxolimab in advanced cancers. Here immunoSEQ multiplex PCR was the method, and the copy in TCRdb shows in-frame clones only, minus some. Of tens of thousands of clones detected, over 85% appear once; the ten largest clones hold around 1%. Sample: CD4+ or CD8+ T cells sorted from blood, taken in a trial of the OX40 agonist ivuxolimab. These receptors originate from an adult with an advanced solid tumor such as melanoma, head and neck, liver or kidney cancer. The CDR3 runs from the conserved cysteine through the conserved F or W. A D gene is named only where the DNA matches it firmly. The size entry is marked missing in some rows and otherwise reads once, few, many or a size class.

j_call	d_call	v_call	clone_size	cdr3_aa	cdr3_nt
TRBJ1-6	.	TRBV7-9	.	CASSGGWGDSPLHF	TGTGCCAGCAGCGGCGGGTGGGGGGATTCACCCCTCCACTTT
TRBJ1-6	.	TRBV6-1	.	CASSRVVYNSPLHF	TGTGCCAGCAGCAGGGTGGTGTATAATTCACCCCTCCACTTT
TRBJ1-5	.	TRBV27	.	CASSPGGINQPQHF	TGTGCCAGCAGTCCCGGTGGGATCAATCAGCCCCAGCATTTT
TRBJ1-3	.	TRBV30	few	CAWSNSNTIYF	TGTGCCTGGAGTAACAGCAACACCATATATTTT
TRBJ2-3	TRBD1	TRBV10-3	.	CAISLDRTSTDTQYF	TGTGCCATCAGCCTGGACAGGACTAGCACAGATACGCAGTATTTT
TRBJ2-7	TRBD2	TRBV6-1	.	CATGLASFSYEQYF	TGTGCCACCGGACTAGCGAGTTTCTCCTACGAGCAGTACTTC
TRBJ2-5	TRBD2	TRBV25-1	.	CAVGGQRGPSGETQYF	TGTGCCGTTGGTGGACAGCGGGGGCCCTCCGGGGAGACCCAGTACTTC
TRBJ2-7	.	TRBV6-1	.	CASQYAVRWSYEQYF	TGTGCCAGCCAGTACGCGGTCCGGTGGTCCTACGAGCAGTACTTC
TRBJ1-5	TRBD1	TRBV6-1	.	CASRGDRGGNQPQHF	TGTGCCAGCAGGGGGGACAGAGGGGGCAATCAGCCCCAGCATTTT
TRBJ2-3	TRBD2	TRBV27	once	CASNLAGSDTQYF	TGTGCCAGCAATCTAGCGGGATCAGATACGCAGTATTTT
TRBJ2-7	.	TRBV6-6	.	CASRARKVAEQYF	TGTGCCAGCAGAGCGCGGAAGGTAGCCGAGCAGTACTTC
TRBJ2-3	.	TRBV27	.	CASSLYVGTSSIGDTQYF	TGTGCCAGCAGTTTATATGTCGGCACCTCGTCAATAGGAGATACGCAGTATTTT
TRBJ2-6	TRBD1	TRBV5-1	.	CASSSGQGTGANVLTF	TGCGCCAGCAGCTCCGGACAGGGGACTGGGGCCAACGTCCTGACTTTC
TRBJ1-2	TRBD1	TRBV5-1	.	CASSVEDRAGGYTF	TGCGCCAGCAGCGTAGAGGACAGGGCTGGTGGCTACACCTTC
TRBJ2-7	TRBD1	TRBV27	.	CASSPYRDRGYEQYF	TGTGCCAGCAGTCCATACCGGGACAGGGGCTACGAGCAGTACTTC
TRBJ2-2	.	TRBV29-1	.	CSATNAGELFF	TGCAGCGCCACTAACGCCGGGGAGCTGTTTTTT
TRBJ2-3	.	TRBV5-6	once	CASSQLGGASTDTQYF	TGTGCCAGCAGCCAGCTCGGCGGGGCTAGCACAGATACGCAGTATTTT
TRBJ1-2	.	TRBV6-5	.	CASSYSKRDGYTF	TGTGCCAGCAGTTACTCGAAAAGAGATGGCTACACCTTC
TRBJ1-2	.	TRBV11-2	.	CASSLGAVNYGYTF	TGTGCCAGCAGCTTAGGGGCAGTTAACTATGGCTACACCTTC
TRBJ1-3	TRBD1	TRBV7-2	.	CASSFDRAGGNTIYF	TGTGCCAGCAGCTTCGACAGGGCGGGAGGAAACACCATATATTTT
TRBJ2-5	TRBD2	TRBV9	.	CASSVGLAGDQETQYF	TGTGCCAGCAGCGTAGGGCTAGCGGGGGACCAAGAGACCCAGTACTTC
TRBJ1-2	TRBD1	TRBV29-1	.	CSVLLDRELVYGYTF	TGCAGCGTATTATTGGACAGGGAGCTTGTCTATGGCTACACCTTC
TRBJ1-1	TRBD1	TRBV6-1	.	CATETYRGNTEAFF	TGTGCCACCGAAACTTACAGGGGGAACACTGAAGCTTTCTTT
TRBJ2-5	TRBD2	TRBV6-5	.	CASSLALAGSGTQYF	TGTGCCAGCAGCCTAGCTCTAGCGGGGTCTGGGACCCAGTACTTC
TRBJ1-2	.	TRBV29-1	.	CSANRQNYGYTF	TGCAGCGCTAACCGACAGAACTATGGCTACACCTTC
TRBJ2-3	TRBD2	TRBV7-2	.	CASSQGTSGITDTQYF	TGTGCCAGCAGCCAAGGGACTAGCGGGATCACAGATACGCAGTATTTT
TRBJ2-2	.	TRBV19	.	CASSAWNTGELFF	TGTGCCAGTAGTGCTTGGAACACCGGGGAGCTGTTTTTT
TRBJ1-5	TRBD1	TRBV30	.	CAWGTGMSNQPQHF	TGTGCCTGGGGGACAGGGATGAGCAATCAGCCCCAGCATTTT
TRBJ2-2	.	TRBV11-2	few	CASSQIPGKSGGELFF	TGTGCCAGCAGTCAAATACCAGGGAAGAGCGGCGGGGAGCTGTTTTTT
TRBJ2-5	.	TRBV5-1	.	CASSLSSETQYF	TGCGCCAGCAGCTTGTCATCAGAGACCCAGTACTTC
TRBJ1-4	.	TRBV27	.	CASSFAGVNEKLFF	TGTGCCAGCAGCTTTGCGGGGGTAAATGAAAAACTGTTTTTT
TRBJ2-5	.	TRBV5-1	.	CASSLVETQYF	TGCGCCAGCAGCTTGGTCGAGACCCAGTACTTC
TRBJ1-2	.	TRBV11-2	.	CASSSHPGPQGVGYTF	TGTGCCAGCAGCTCGCATCCTGGACCTCAAGGGGTTGGCTACACCTTC
TRBJ2-2	.	TRBV27	few	CASSLGSGINTGELFF	TGTGCCAGCAGTTTAGGGTCGGGAATAAACACCGGGGAGCTGTTTTTT
TRBJ2-3	.	TRBV2	.	CASSERPLNTQYF	TGTGCCAGCAGTGAAAGACCCCTAAATACGCAGTATTTT
TRBJ1-2	.	TRBV14	.	CASSQRTGNDPRLYGYTF	TGTGCCAGCAGCCAAAGAACAGGGAACGACCCGAGACTCTATGGCTACACCTTC
TRBJ1-4	.	TRBV5-1	once	CASSLGVGGEKLFF	TGCGCCAGCAGCCTTGGTGTGGGAGGTGAAAAACTGTTTTTT
TRBJ2-7	.	TRBV6-1	.	CASSARANSYEQYF	TGTGCCAGCAGTGCCAGGGCGAACTCCTACGAGCAGTACTTC
TRBJ2-5	.	TRBV7-2	.	CASSLVRGQTQYF	TGTGCCAGCAGCTTAGTCAGGGGACAGACCCAGTACTTC
TRBJ1-3	.	TRBV5-3	.	CARSLSRGLGNTIYF	TGTGCCAGAAGCTTGTCGCGGGGGCTTGGAAACACCATATATTTT
TRBJ2-6	.	TRBV7-9	.	CASSGQQPLSGANVLTF	TGTGCCAGCAGCGGACAACAGCCACTCTCTGGGGCCAACGTCCTGACTTTC
TRBJ2-6	.	TRBV4-1	.	CASSQDSQISGANVLTF	TGCGCCAGCAGCCAAGATTCCCAGATCTCTGGGGCCAACGTCCTGACTTTC
TRBJ1-4	.	TRBV30	.	CAWRQGWGEKLFF	TGTGCCTGGAGGCAGGGATGGGGTGAAAAACTGTTTTTT
TRBJ1-1	TRBD1	TRBV6-5	.	CASRGQGGNTEAFF	TGTGCCAGCAGGGGACAGGGAGGGAACACTGAAGCTTTCTTT
TRBJ2-5	.	TRBV5-4	.	CASSLGNSLQETQYF	TGTGCCAGCAGCCTAGGTAACAGCCTCCAAGAGACCCAGTACTTC
TRBJ1-2	TRBD1	TRBV27	once	CASSLRWTGTLYGYTF	TGTGCCAGCAGTTTACGATGGACAGGCACACTTTATGGCTACACCTTC
TRBJ2-2	.	TRBV5-1	.	CASSVTGNTGELFF	TGCGCCAGCAGCGTGACAGGGAACACCGGGGAGCTGTTTTTT
TRBJ2-1	TRBD2	TRBV9	.	CASSTIAGGPSEQFF	TGTGCCAGCAGCACAATAGCGGGGGGGCCGAGTGAGCAGTTCTTC
TRBJ1-5	.	TRBV6-1	.	CASSEGGYWNQPQHF	TGTGCCAGCAGTGAAGGTGGATACTGGAATCAGCCCCAGCATTTT
TRBJ2-7	TRBD1	TRBV5-1	.	CASSLAGQGRVYEQYF	TGCGCCAGCAGCTTGGCAGGACAGGGGAGGGTATACGAGCAGTACTTC